This T cell receptor beta chain was sequenced in a study of CXCR3-negative and CXCR3-positive naive CD8 T cells. Across the whole study: Per-library TRB read counts averaged about 1.5 +/- 0.3 million, adding up to some 150 million in total.

In regard to this clonotype: Its cognate antigen is unknown.

General study results and limits: Cryopreserved PBMCs had partly decreased CXCR3 expression; fresh PBMCs were used in most assays. Researchers report that CXCR3-positive naive cells carry more hydrophobic TRB CDR3s than CXCR3-negative naive cells.

Per germline, CDR1 ENHRY and CDR2 SYGVKD. CDR3 length: 13 residues. With UMI labels, 5' RACE was used to prepare the TRB cDNA libraries. TCRdb reanalyzed the 5' RACE reads and collapses them to one entry per CDR3 protein, without DNA. In all, the sample yields under 60,000 distinct CDR3 sequences. The TCR comes from a human donor in good health. Some clones in this sample may be carry-over from other donors' samples. This rearrangement joins TRBV10-3 to TRBJ2-5; TCRdb names TRBD1, which stays unverified in the absence of DNA. The source material was naive CXCR3+ CD8+ T cells from blood. Subset indicated: CD45RO-CCR7+CD27+CD95- naive CD8+ T cells expressing CXCR3 (TNR3+). CDR3 loop: CAISEPPGETQYF.